Described below is a single TCR beta chain sequence and its context. Germline lookup yields CDR1 MNHNS and CDR2 SASEGT. The V end lost 1 base, the J end lost 2 bases, and 11 bases lay between the germline ends. This CDR3 has 16 residues. The source of the sample is a study of blood T cell repertoires in COVID-19. Background on the study: From T cells, B-cell-depleted T cells, or PBMCs came the material, which was cDNA or gDNA.

Assay: immunoSEQ multiplex PCR; the TCRdb copy retains only in-frame clones and omits some. The profile shows 90,000 to 120,000 clones, roughly nine tenths of them singletons. Sequencing input: peripheral blood. The clonotype comes from an elderly woman with acute or convalescent COVID-19. V usage is TRBV6-1 and J usage is TRBJ1-4; TRBD1 might be the D (5 bases). Written as DNA, the CDR3 is TGTGCCAGCAGTGAAGTAAAGGGGATCACTAATGAAAAACTGTTTTTT. Translating gives CASSEVKGITNEKLFF.